Reported below is one TCR beta chain. The sample comes from a study of blood T cells in healthy people across ages. Together with a sample-barcoded 5' primer, a J-beta primer mix was included in a second PCR lasting roughly 6 to 12 cycles. TCRdb itself ran the 5' RACE reads through MiXCR, one entry per CDR3 protein. The sample has 800,000 or so distinct CDR3 sequences, 25% seen once; the top ten hold approximately 3.7%. V was clipped by 2 bases and J by 1 base, with 8 bases between them. This CDR3 is 14 amino acids long. Germline V gene data show CDR1 as MNHNY and CDR2 as SVGAGI (reference sequence). These sequences were also reported in another study, on T cells of mothers and their children.

This TCR was sampled from a boy between 10 and 17 years old in good health. The chain employs TRBV6-6 and TRBJ1-2, with D unclear. Material for sequencing was blood. The CDR3 nucleotides read TGTGCCAGCAGTTACGTAGGCAGTAACTATGGCTACACCTTC. Protein product: CASSYVGSNYGYTF.